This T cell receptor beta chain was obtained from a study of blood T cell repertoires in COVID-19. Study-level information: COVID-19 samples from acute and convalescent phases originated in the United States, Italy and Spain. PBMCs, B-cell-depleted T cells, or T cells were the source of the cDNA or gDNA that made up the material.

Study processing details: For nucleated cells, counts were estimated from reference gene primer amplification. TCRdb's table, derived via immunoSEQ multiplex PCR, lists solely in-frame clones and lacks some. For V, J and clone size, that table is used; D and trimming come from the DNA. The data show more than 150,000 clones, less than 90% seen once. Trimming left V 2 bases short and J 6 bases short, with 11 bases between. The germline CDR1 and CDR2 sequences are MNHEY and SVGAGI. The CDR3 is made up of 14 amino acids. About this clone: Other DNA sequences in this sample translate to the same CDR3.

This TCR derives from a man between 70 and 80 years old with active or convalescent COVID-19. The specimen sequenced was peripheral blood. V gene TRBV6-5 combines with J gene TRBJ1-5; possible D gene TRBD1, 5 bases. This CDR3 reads CASSYTGQGQPQHF. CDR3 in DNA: TGTGCCAGCAGTTACACAGGTCAGGGTCAGCCCCAGCATTTT.